Listed below are T cell receptor beta chains from one sample, sequenced in a study of blood T cell repertoires in COVID-19. TCRdb's table, derived via immunoSEQ multiplex PCR, lists solely in-frame clones and lacks some. This sample has some 200,000 clones; 80% to 90% occur once, and the top ten carry about 9.3%. The sequencing sample was made of PBMCs or T cells enriched from blood (not recorded which). The origin of the receptors is a young man with acute COVID-19. The CDR3 runs from the conserved cysteine through the conserved F or W. Each record gives: J gene, D gene, V gene, clone size, CDR3 protein, CDR3 DNA. The D gene is left open where the match is weak. The size field is filled for only some rows; it gives once, few, many or a size class.

TRBJ2-7,.,TRBV4-2,.,CASSQDQVQVSDEQYF,TGTGCCAGCAGCCAAGATCAGGTTCAAGTATCGGACGAGCAGTACTTC
TRBJ2-3,.,TRBV19,.,CASSIITGDRTDTQYF,TGTGCCAGTAGTATAATAACAGGAGATCGCACAGATACGCAGTATTTT
TRBJ2-2,TRBD2,TRBV11-2,.,CASRKAGGRTGELFF,TGTGCCAGCAGAAAGGCGGGAGGGAGGACCGGGGAGCTGTTTTTT
TRBJ1-2,.,TRBV7-9,.,CASSLVTVSYGYTF,TGTGCCAGCAGCTTAGTAACAGTCAGTTATGGCTACACCTTC
TRBJ2-7,.,TRBV7-3,.,CASSQQGVREQYF,TGTGCCAGCAGCCAACAGGGAGTTCGCGAGCAGTACTTC
TRBJ2-3,.,TRBV7-2,.,CASSSQDFGTDTQYF,TGTGCCAGCAGCTCACAGGATTTCGGCACAGATACGCAGTATTTT
TRBJ2-7,TRBD1,TRBV5-5,.,CASSPRQGLTYEQYF,TGTGCCAGCAGCCCCCGACAGGGTTTAACCTACGAGCAGTACTTC
TRBJ1-2,TRBD1,TRBV4-2,.,CASSQDPIWDRENYGYTF,TGTGCCAGCAGCCAAGATCCCATCTGGGACAGGGAAAACTATGGCTACACCTTC
TRBJ1-6,TRBD1,TRBV27,.,CASRTGTERNSPLHF,TGTGCCAGCAGGACCGGGACAGAGAGAAACTCACCCCTCCACTTT
TRBJ1-5,.,TRBV7-2,few,CASSLYGNQPQHF,TGTGCCAGCAGCTTATATGGCAATCAGCCCCAGCATTTT
TRBJ2-7,.,TRBV28,once,CASRPPRREVVPYEQYF,TGTGCCAGCAGACCGCCGCGGCGGGAAGTCGTTCCCTACGAGCAGTACTTC